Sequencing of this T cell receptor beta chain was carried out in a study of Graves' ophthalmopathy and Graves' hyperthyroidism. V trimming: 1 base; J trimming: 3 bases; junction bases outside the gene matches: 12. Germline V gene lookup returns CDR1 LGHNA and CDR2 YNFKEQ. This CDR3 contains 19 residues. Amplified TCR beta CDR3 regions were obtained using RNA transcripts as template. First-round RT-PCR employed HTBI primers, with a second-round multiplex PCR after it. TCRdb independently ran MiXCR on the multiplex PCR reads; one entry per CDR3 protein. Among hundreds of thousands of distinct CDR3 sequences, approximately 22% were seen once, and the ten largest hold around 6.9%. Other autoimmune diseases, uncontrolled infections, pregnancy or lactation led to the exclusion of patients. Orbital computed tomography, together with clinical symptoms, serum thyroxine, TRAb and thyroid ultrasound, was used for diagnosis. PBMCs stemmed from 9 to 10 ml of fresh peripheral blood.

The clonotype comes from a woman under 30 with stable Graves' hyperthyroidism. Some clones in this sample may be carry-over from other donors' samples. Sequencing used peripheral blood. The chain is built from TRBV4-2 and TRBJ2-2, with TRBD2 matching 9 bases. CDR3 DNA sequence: TGTGCCAGCAGCCAAGTTTATGCTAGCGGGACGTCCTACACCGGGGAGCTGTTTTTT. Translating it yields CASSQVYASGTSYTGELFF.